The 4 T cell receptor beta chains listed next were all sequenced from one sample in a study of cytomegalovirus exposure and HLA in healthy donors (dated by TCRdb to 2016 to 2017). The library was produced with the immunoSEQ multiplex PCR assay. TCRdb stores this immuneACCESS table with in-frame sequences only. Part of the clones is absent; in the studies checked, under half of the shortfall reflects unresolved V genes, and no reason is known for the rest. The sample table holds 140,000 or so clones, of which 85% to 90% were seen once. The ten largest clones represent about 6.6% of the sample. Sequences were obtained from PBMCs. These receptors all come from a woman between 25 and 40 years old in good health and CMV-seropositive.

The genes are TRBV10-2 and TRBJ2-2, with TRBD2 matching over 11 bases. CDR1 is WSHSY and CDR2 is SAAADI in the germline V gene. This CDR3 region has 16 residues. The J segment lost 0 bases and the V segment lost 9 bases, leaving 6 bases of the junction unmatched. The chain's CDR3 is CASILAGGPNTGELFF. The CDR3 nucleotides are TGCGCCAGTATCTTAGCGGGAGGGCCGAACACCGGGGAGCTGTTTTTT.

The V call is TRBV2, the J call TRBJ2-3, with 10 bases matching TRBD2. Germline V lookup: CDR1 SNHLY, CDR2 FYNNEI. The length of the CDR3 is 14 residues. Unmatched junction bases numbered 4, after V lost 5 bases and J lost 5 bases. DNA of the CDR3: TGTGCCAGCAGTCCAGAGCGGGGGGGAGATACGCAGTATTTT. Amino acid sequence: CASSPERGGDTQYF.

The chain joins TRBV7-2 to TRBJ2-7; 13 bases align to TRBD2. With 5 bases clipped from V and 4 bases from J, the junction kept 8 bases outside the gene matches. CDR1 is SGHTA, CDR2 FQGNSA, per germline. The CDR3 length is 16 residues. CDR3 region: CASSLTSGGAGYEQYF. The CDR3 region has the DNA TGTGCCAGCAGCCTAACTAGCGGGGGGGCCGGGTACGAGCAGTACTTC.

V and J are TRBV10-3 and TRBJ2-1; no definite D call. V lost 4 bases to trimming and J lost 4 bases, with 5 bases between them. CDR3 length: 12 amino acids. Germline CDR1 is ENHRY and CDR2 is SYGVKD. The CDR3 spells CAISGVYNEQFF. The CDR3 bases are TGTGCCATCAGTGGCGTTTACAATGAGCAGTTCTTC.